These 18 T cell receptor beta chains were sequenced from one sample in a study of blood T cell repertoires in COVID-19. Assay used: immunoSEQ multiplex PCR; TCRdb lists only in-frame clones, some missing. In the table there are roughly 300,000 clones, roughly 85% of which are singletons. The specimen was peripheral blood. These receptors were collected from a human donor in a cohort sampled during active COVID-19.

The chain uses TRBV7-8 and TRBJ1-5; 7 bases agree with TRBD1. Germline values: CDR1 SGHVS, CDR2 FQNEAQ. This CDR3 has 14 amino acids. The J segment lost 5 bases and the V segment lost 1 base, leaving 2 bases of the junction unmatched. The DNA for the CDR3 is TGTGCCAGCAGCTTAGTAGGGGGCGATCAGCCCCAGCATTTT. It is translated as CASSLVGGDQPQHF.

Concerning this clone itself: In the same sample, other DNA sequences code for this CDR3. The chain carries TRBV15 and TRBJ1-1; D not resolved. The CDR3 length is 11 residues. Germline V gene data show CDR1 as LNHNV and CDR2 as YYDKDF (reference sequence). V dropped 5 bases and J dropped 5 bases, with 6 bases sitting between them. The CDR3, as DNA: TGTGCCACCAGCCCGGGAACTGAAGCTTTCTTT. Protein product: CATSPGTEAFF.

The V gene is TRBV5-1, the J gene TRBJ1-2; D possibly corresponds to TRBD1 (6 bases). CDR1 is SGHRS, CDR2 YFSETQ, per germline. V was clipped by 5 bases and J by 4 bases, with 12 bases between them. CDR3 length: 13 residues. CDR3 DNA sequence: TGCGCCAGCAGTTACAGGGTTGGCTATGGCTACACCTTC. It translates to CASSYRVGYGYTF.

The chain links TRBV13 to TRBJ2-7; 10 nucleotides line up with TRBD2. Trimming took 3 bases from V and 4 from J; bases not matched to a gene: 3. The length of the CDR3 is 14 residues. Germline assignment: CDR1 PRHDT and CDR2 FYEKMQ (reference sequence). The CDR3, as DNA: TGTGCCAGCAGCTTGAGCGGGGGGGGTTACGAGCAGTACTTC. It yields the protein CASSLSGGGYEQYF.

This clone was detected once. V and J are TRBV14 and TRBJ1-4, with 7 positions matching TRBD1. Germline-derived CDR1 and CDR2 are SGHDN and FVKESK. The CDR3 runs 15 residues. V lost 4 bases and J lost 5; bases outside the gene matches: 7. The CDR3 sequence: CASSPWDSYNEKLFF. As DNA, the CDR3 is TGTGCCAGCAGCCCCTGGGACAGTTACAATGAAAAACTGTTTTTT. Full variable domain (missing parts from reference TRBV14 and TRBJ1-4): EAGVTQFPSHSVIEKGQTVTLRCDPISGHDNLYWYRRVMGKEIKFLLHFVKESKQDESGMPNNRFLAERTGGTYSTLKVQPAELEDSGVYFCASSPWDSYNEKLFFGSGTQLSVL.

The count of this clone is one. The chain uses TRBV5-1 and TRBJ1-6; D ambiguous. Germline loops: CDR1 SGHRS, CDR2 YFSETQ. Trimming removed 0 bases from V and 8 bases from J, with 6 bases in between. The CDR3 is 13 amino acids. The CDR3: CASSLAGYSPLHF. CDR3 nucleotide sequence: TGCGCCAGCAGCTTGGCCGGTTATTCACCCCTCCACTTT.

This clone was seen a single time. The rearrangement links TRBV10-1 to TRBJ1-4; TRBD1 is a possible D gene (6 bases). This CDR3 contains 14 residues. Trimming removed 1 base at V and 8 bases at J, with 11 bases between. The germline V gene encodes CDR1 WNHNN and CDR2 SYGVQD (reference sequence). The CDR3 DNA follows: TGCGCCAGCAGTGAGTTTTCAGGGGAAGAAAAACTGTTTTTT. Translated: CASSEFSGEEKLFF.

In this sample, this clone turned up a few times. V usage is TRBV11-2 and J usage is TRBJ1-1; D uncertain. Between the trimmed V and J ends, which lost 0 bases and 4 bases, there was a span of 6 bases. Germline values: CDR1 SGHAT, CDR2 FQNNGV. The CDR3 length is 13 residues. The DNA of the CDR3 is TGTGCCAGCAGCTTAGAATCGAGCACTGAAGCTTTCTTT. Translated: CASSLESSTEAFF. Full variable domain (missing parts from reference TRBV11-2 and TRBJ1-1): EAGVAQSPRYKIIEKRQSVAFWCNPISGHATLYWYQQILGQGPKLLIQFQNNGVVDDSQLPKDRFSAERLKGVDSTLKIQPAKLEDSAVYLCASSLESSTEAFFGQGTRLTVV.

The V gene is TRBV28, the J gene TRBJ2-1; 9 positions match TRBD2. The germline V gene encodes CDR1 MDHEN and CDR2 SYDVKM. The V gene end was trimmed by 8 bases and the J gene end by 4 bases; junction bases not matched to a gene: 9. CDR3 length: 15 residues. The CDR3 bases are TGTGCCAGCGGCACCCTAGCGGGAAATTACAATGAGCAGTTCTTC. Translating gives CASGTLAGNYNEQFF.

The chain recombines TRBV5-1 with TRBJ2-7, with D possibly being TRBD2 (5 bases). Germline lookup yields CDR1 SGHRS and CDR2 YFSETQ. The CDR3 covers 14 residues. Trimming took 4 bases from V and 2 from J, leaving 13 bases between them. The CDR3 DNA is TGCGCCAGCAGCCCCGGCAGCGGTACCTACGAGCAGTACTTC. It specifies CASSPGSGTYEQYF.

The J gene is TRBJ2-1, the V gene TRBV24-1; D perhaps matches TRBD2 (6 bases). V was trimmed by 4 bases and J by 6 bases, leaving 15 bases between them. The CDR3 is 15 amino acids. The germline V gene encodes CDR1 KGHDR and CDR2 SFDVKD. CDR3: CATSDNAGLVNEQFF. CDR3 nucleotides: TGTGCCACCAGTGACAACGCGGGACTTGTCAATGAGCAGTTCTTC.

This clone occurred a few times. The V gene is TRBV2, the J gene TRBJ1-5; no definite D call. Germline CDR1 reads SNHLY; CDR2 reads FYNNEI. Trimming took 4 bases from V and 7 from J, leaving 8 bases between them. The length of the CDR3 is 12 residues. This chain's CDR3 is CASSGVVQPQHF. CDR3 nucleotide sequence: TGTGCCAGCAGTGGAGTGGTACAGCCCCAGCATTTT.

The rearrangement joins TRBV7-9 to TRBJ1-1, with D possibly being TRBD1 (6 bases). Trimming removed 3 bases at V and 5 bases at J, with 13 bases between. The CDR3 runs to 14 residues. CDR1 and CDR2 (germline): SEHNR, FQNEAQ (reference sequence). CDR3 protein: CASSFGGAGTEAFF. As DNA, the CDR3 is TGTGCCAGCAGCTTTGGGGGCGCTGGGACTGAAGCTTTCTTT.

This clone was seen a handful of times. V and J are TRBV5-1 and TRBJ2-7; 10 bases are shared with TRBD1. This CDR3 region has 15 residues. With V trimmed by 4 bases and J by 2 bases, 6 bases remained unmatched. Looked up from germline, CDR1 is SGHRS and CDR2 is YFSETQ. The CDR3 loop is CASSSRQGATYEQYF. CDR3 in DNA: TGCGCCAGCAGCAGTAGACAGGGGGCTACCTACGAGCAGTACTTC.

Concerning this clone: This CDR3 is also generated by other DNA sequences in the sample. V and J are TRBV29-1 and TRBJ2-2; tentative D call: TRBD2 (5 bases). Per germline, CDR1 SQVTM and CDR2 ANQGSEA. V was clipped by 3 bases and J by 1 base, with 6 bases between them. The length of the CDR3 is 13 residues. CDR3 loop: CSVDRGNTGELFF. Here the CDR3 DNA reads TGCAGCGTTGATCGGGGGAACACCGGGGAGCTGTTTTTT.

This rearrangement joins TRBV6-5 to TRBJ1-1, with a possible D match to TRBD1 (5 bases). From germline, CDR1 is MNHEY and CDR2 SVGAGI. The CDR3 extends over 15 amino acids. The ends were cut back, 7 bases at V and 8 bases at J, with 23 bases in the middle. The CDR3 spells CASNPTDRVYSEAFF. CDR3 bases: TGTGCCAGCAACCCCACAGACAGAGTCTATTCCGAAGCTTTCTTT.

The V gene is TRBV15, the J gene TRBJ2-3; 9 nucleotides match TRBD2. The CDR3 contains 16 residues. Germline CDR1 LNHNV, CDR2 YYDKDF (reference sequence). Trimming removed 5 bases from V and 4 bases from J; junction bases left unmatched: 10. CDR3 DNA: TGTGCCACCAGCCCCCGTGAAGCGGGGGGACCAGATACGCAGTATTTT. Its protein product is CATSPREAGGPDTQYF.

CDR3 sequence (DNA): TGCGCCAGCAGCCAAGATAACAGGGAGCTATACGAGCAGTACTTC. Translating it yields CASSQDNRELYEQYF. The V and J genes are TRBV4-1 and TRBJ2-7, with a tentative D call TRBD1 (6 bases). The CDR3 runs 15 residues. V was clipped by 0 bases and J by 4 bases, with 13 bases between them. Germline V lookup: CDR1 MGHRA, CDR2 YSYEKL.